These 28 T cell receptor beta chains originate from one sample sequenced in a study of cytomegalovirus exposure and HLA in healthy donors. This table comes from immunoSEQ multiplex PCR, and its TCRdb copy is limited to in-frame clones, with some not included. Of roughly 270,000 clones in the sample, around nine tenths were seen once. What was sequenced was PBMCs. These receptors were obtained from a woman in her late teens or twenties in good health and CMV-seronegative.

The chain recombines TRBV10-3 with TRBJ2-7; 11 bases agree with TRBD1. In germline, CDR1 is ENHRY, CDR2 SYGVKD. V shed 3 bases and J 0 bases; nucleotides not matched to a gene: 4. This CDR3 region has 16 residues. The CDR3 spells CAISDRGTGGSYEQYF. The CDR3 DNA sequence: TGTGCCATCAGTGACAGAGGGACAGGGGGCTCCTACGAGCAGTACTTC.

Turning to this clone: The identical CDR3 is also encoded by other nucleotide sequences in the sample. This chain connects TRBV19 to TRBJ1-2; 7 bases line up with TRBD1. With 5 bases clipped from V and 2 bases from J, the junction kept 8 bases outside the gene matches. The CDR3 runs to 15 residues. CDR1 is LNHDA and CDR2 is SQIVND in the germline V gene (reference sequence). The CDR3 nucleotides read TGTGCCAGTAGTCCACCGGGACAGATAAACTATGGCTACACCTTC. Translation: CASSPPGQINYGYTF.

The rearrangement joins TRBV30 to TRBJ2-2; 10 bases map to TRBD2. The V and J ends lost 5 bases and 3 bases, in that order; junction bases with no gene match: 3. The length of the CDR3 is 14 residues. From germline, CDR1 is GTSNPN and CDR2 SVGIG (reference sequence). This chain's CDR3 is CAWVAGGHTGELFF. Here the CDR3 DNA reads TGTGCCTGGGTAGCGGGAGGTCACACCGGGGAGCTGTTTTTT.

The chain links TRBV5-4 to TRBJ2-7; 8 bases fit TRBD1. The CDR3 extends over 14 amino acids. The J segment lost 0 bases and the V segment lost 4 bases, leaving 3 bases of the junction unmatched. The germline V gene has CDR1 SGHNT and CDR2 YYREEE (reference sequence). CDR3 in amino acids: CASSPGQGSYEQYF. CDR3 DNA sequence: TGTGCCAGCAGCCCCGGACAGGGCTCCTACGAGCAGTACTTC.

The chain has TRBV28 and TRBJ1-4, with 7 nucleotides matching TRBD1. V dropped 3 bases and J dropped 5; count of bases not matched to a gene: 3. The CDR3 contains 14 residues. Per the germline V gene, CDR1 is MDHEN and CDR2 is SYDVKM. The CDR3 loop reads CASSFARGNEKLFF. The CDR3, as DNA: TGTGCCAGCAGTTTTGCCAGGGGGAATGAAAAACTGTTTTTT.

This clone has more than one count but fewer than ten. This chain joins TRBV29-1 and TRBJ2-5; D is unclear. CDR1 is SQVTM and CDR2 is ANQGSEA in the germline V gene. V was pared by 7 bases and J by 1 base, with 10 bases between. The CDR3 runs 12 residues. The CDR3 reads CSGAASQETQYF. DNA for the CDR3: TGCAGCGGGGCCGCCTCCCAAGAGACCCAGTACTTC.

This clone is a singleton in its sample. The CDR3 loop is CASSYSTGGIYGYTF. The CDR3, as DNA: TGTGCCAGCAGTTACTCGACAGGGGGGATCTATGGCTACACCTTC. The chain carries TRBV6-5 and TRBJ1-2; TRBD1 matches 9 bases. CDR3 length: 15 residues. V was clipped by 0 bases and J by 4 bases; unmatched bases: 3. Germline V gives CDR1 MNHEY, CDR2 SVGAGI.

The CDR3 region is CASSSPGINEQFF. For the CDR3, the DNA is TGTGCCAGCAGTTCCCCAGGGATAAATGAGCAGTTCTTC. The chain employs TRBV28 and TRBJ2-1; perhaps TRBD1 as D (5 bases). With 4 bases removed from V and 7 bases from J, the gap between germline ends came to 11 bases. This CDR3 is 13 amino acids long. CDR1 MDHEN and CDR2 SYDVKM come from the germline V gene.

This clone turned up a few times. The J gene is TRBJ2-3, the V gene TRBV27; 7 nucleotides match TRBD1. Looked up from germline, CDR1 is MNHEY and CDR2 is SMNVEV (reference sequence). The CDR3 length is 16 residues. The V segment lost 5 bases and the J segment 0 bases; nucleotides outside the gene matches: 8. The CDR3 here is CASSQHRGFSTDTQYF. The CDR3 DNA reads TGTGCCAGCAGTCAACACAGGGGATTCAGCACAGATACGCAGTATTTT.

The J gene is TRBJ2-2, the V gene TRBV27; no clear D. The CDR3 is 17 amino acids. Germline CDR1 reads MNHEY; CDR2 reads SMNVEV (reference sequence). V dropped 1 base and J dropped 0 bases, with 12 bases sitting between them. The CDR3, as DNA: TGTGCCAGCAGTTTATTATTCGCACAGTCGAACACCGGGGAGCTGTTTTTT. Its protein product is CASSLLFAQSNTGELFF.

The chain links TRBV13 to TRBJ2-7, with 8 positions matching TRBD2. Germline V gene data show CDR1 as PRHDT and CDR2 as FYEKMQ (reference sequence). The CDR3 extends over 15 amino acids. V was pared by 4 bases and J by 4 bases, with 9 bases of the junction left unmatched. The CDR3 DNA reads as TGTGCCAGCAGCTCCCGAGTACTAGCGGAGTACGAGCAGTACTTC. Its protein product is CASSSRVLAEYEQYF.

This clone was seen only a few times. V and J are TRBV7-9 and TRBJ2-7; a possible D gene is TRBD2 (6 bases). Trimming pared 2 bases from V and 5 bases from J, leaving 13 bases between. The CDR3 spans 14 residues. Germline V gives CDR1 SEHNR, CDR2 FQNEAQ (reference sequence). CDR3 DNA sequence: TGTGCCAGCAGCTTACCGGGGTCTAGCGACGAGCAGTACTTC. It encodes CASSLPGSSDEQYF.

This rearrangement joins TRBV27 to TRBJ2-3; TRBD2 matches 8 bases. The V segment lost 8 bases and the J segment 1 base; nucleotides outside the gene matches: 5. This CDR3 is built from 14 residues. Germline CDR1 is MNHEY and CDR2 is SMNVEV (reference sequence). The CDR3 region has the DNA TGTGCCAGCTCGGGAGGGACTCGCACAGATACGCAGTATTTT. Translation: CASSGGTRTDTQYF.

The chain employs TRBV4-2 and TRBJ1-5, with D possibly being TRBD1 (5 bases). The V end lost 6 bases, the J end lost 3 bases, and 12 bases lay between the germline ends. The CDR3 runs to 14 residues. The germline CDR1 and CDR2 sequences are LGHNA and YNFKEQ. CDR3: CASSNGASNQPQHF. In nucleotides, the CDR3 is TGTGCCAGCAGTAATGGGGCTTCCAATCAGCCCCAGCATTTT.

The chain couples TRBV28 to TRBJ1-1; TRBD1 is a possible D gene (6 bases). Germline V lookup: CDR1 MDHEN, CDR2 SYDVKM. V gave up 3 bases and J gave up 5 bases, with 13 bases separating them. This CDR3 contains 14 residues. In DNA, the CDR3 is TGTGCCAGCAGTTTCCAGGGGAGAAGGACTGAAGCTTTCTTT. Amino acids: CASSFQGRRTEAFF.

The genes are TRBV7-8 and TRBJ1-6; D not certain. CDR3 size: 12 residues. Looked up from germline, CDR1 is SGHVS and CDR2 is FQNEAQ. V lost 5 bases and J 10 bases, leaving 9 bases between the germline ends. CDR3 sequence reads: CASSPTYSPLHF. The DNA for the CDR3 is TGTGCCAGCAGCCCGACATACTCACCCCTCCACTTT. The whole variable domain, remainder taken from reference TRBV7-8 and TRBJ1-6, is GAGVSQSPRYKVAKRGQDVALRCDPISGHVSLFWYQQALGQGPEFLTYFQNEAQLDKSGLPSDRFFAERPEGSVSTLKIQRTQQEDSAVYLCASSPTYSPLHFGNGTRLTVT.

V and J are TRBV30 and TRBJ2-1; 11 bases line up with TRBD2. CDR1 and CDR2 (germline): GTSNPN, SVGIG (reference sequence). V was pared by 1 base and J by 2 bases, with 4 bases of the junction left unmatched. This CDR3 has 16 residues. CDR3 in amino acids: CAWSALAGATYNEQFF. The CDR3 coding sequence is TGTGCCTGGAGTGCACTAGCGGGAGCGACCTACAATGAGCAGTTCTTC.

The chain recombines TRBV7-8 with TRBJ2-1; 7 nucleotides match TRBD2. Germline CDR1 SGHVS, CDR2 FQNEAQ. The trim removed 1 base at V and 7 bases at J, leaving 7 bases unmatched. There are 15 residues in the CDR3. CDR3 DNA: TGTGCCAGCAGCTTAGGTATTGCGGGGGATAATGAGCAGTTCTTC. Translated: CASSLGIAGDNEQFF.

The chain has TRBV19 and TRBJ2-1, with D possibly being TRBD2 (5 bases). The CDR3 extends over 14 amino acids. Trimming removed 3 bases at V and 6 bases at J, with 12 bases between. Germline V gives CDR1 LNHDA, CDR2 SQIVND (reference sequence). CDR3 nucleotides: TGTGCCAGTAGTATTGGGTGGACTCTCAATGAGCAGTTCTTC. It encodes CASSIGWTLNEQFF.

The sample holds a few counts of this clone. CDR3 DNA sequence: TGTGCCAGCAATCTAAGTCGGGAGCCGAACACTGAAGCTTTCTTT. Translating gives CASNLSREPNTEAFF. V usage is TRBV28 and J usage is TRBJ1-1; D unclear. Germline lookup yields CDR1 MDHEN and CDR2 SYDVKM. There are 15 residues in the CDR3. Deletions cut 7 bases from V and 1 base from J, with 16 bases between.

The chain is built from TRBV19 and TRBJ1-5; TRBD1 aligns across 9 bases. Germline V gene sequence: CDR1 LNHDA, CDR2 SQIVND (reference sequence). Trimming at V came to 5 bases and at J to 6 bases, leaving 8 bases not matched to a gene. CDR3 length: 15 residues. DNA for the CDR3: TGTGCCAGTAGTTGGGTAGGGACAGGGCGTCAGCCCCAGCATTTT. Protein: CASSWVGTGRQPQHF. The full variable domain, completed using reference TRBV19 and TRBJ1-5, is DGGITQSPKYLFRKEGQNVTLSCEQNLNHDAMYWYRQDPGQGLRLIYYSQIVNDFQKGDIAEGYSVSREKKESFPLTVTSAQKNPTAFYLCASSWVGTGRQPQHFGDGTRLSIL.

The chain couples TRBV27 to TRBJ2-7, with a weak D call TRBD2 (6 bases). CDR3 length: 15 amino acids. CDR1 and CDR2 from the germline V gene are MNHEY and SMNVEV (reference sequence). Trimming took off 3 bases at V and 2 bases at J, with 14 bases between the two ends. The CDR3 DNA reads TGTGCCAGCAGTTTGTCGCGGGGCCAAACCTACGAGCAGTACTTC. Its protein is CASSLSRGQTYEQYF.

The J gene is TRBJ2-7, the V gene TRBV21-1; the D call TRBD2 from the table was never checked on the DNA. TRBV21-1 is a pseudogene segment. The CDR3 sequence is 16 residues long. CDR3 protein: CASSTRTSGSLDEQYF. The CDR3, as DNA: TGTGCCAGCAGCACTAGGACTAGCGGGTCGCTCGACGAGCAGTACTTC.

The chain couples TRBV7-3 to TRBJ2-2; a possible D gene is TRBD2 (5 bases). The ends were cut back, 6 bases at V and 6 bases at J, with 14 bases in the middle. CDR3 length: 14 residues. Germline CDR1 is SGHTA and CDR2 is FQGTGA. The CDR3 here is CASRLGSLPGELFF. For the CDR3, the DNA is TGTGCCAGCAGACTAGGATCGCTTCCCGGGGAGCTGTTTTTT.

A single count supports this clone. The chain links TRBV28 to TRBJ1-2; possibly TRBD1 for D (6 bases). Per germline, CDR1 MDHEN and CDR2 SYDVKM. V lost 3 bases and J lost 3, with 23 bases in between. This CDR3 spans 18 amino acids. The CDR3 spells CASSFPRGRTSGDYGYTF. The CDR3 nucleotides read TGTGCCAGCAGTTTCCCCCGGGGCCGGACTTCAGGGGACTATGGCTACACCTTC.

The V gene is TRBV21-1, the J gene TRBJ2-2; TRBD2 is the table's D call and was not checked against the DNA. TRBV21-1 is flagged as a pseudogene. The length of the CDR3 is 17 residues. CDR3 sequence: CASSMGTSGSCTGELFF. In DNA, the CDR3 is TGTGCCAGCAGTATGGGGACTAGCGGGAGTTGCACCGGGGAGCTGTTTTTT.

V and J are TRBV2 and TRBJ1-4, with D uncertain. V shed 4 bases and J shed 10 bases, with 19 bases lying between them. Germline loops: CDR1 SNHLY, CDR2 FYNNEI. The CDR3 runs 15 residues. In nucleotides, the CDR3 is TGTGCCAGCAGTGTAACTAGCCCCCGGTTGGCAAAACTGTTTTTT. Translated, it gives CASSVTSPRLAKLFF.

The chain couples TRBV9 to TRBJ2-1; possibly TRBD2 for D (7 bases). Germline CDR1 is SGDLS and CDR2 is YYNGEE. The ends were cut back, 1 base at V and 2 bases at J, with 16 bases in the middle. This CDR3 has 17 residues. This CDR3 is CASSVLGGELTYNEQFF. CDR3 in DNA: TGTGCCAGCAGCGTACTAGGGGGGGAACTTACCTACAATGAGCAGTTCTTC.